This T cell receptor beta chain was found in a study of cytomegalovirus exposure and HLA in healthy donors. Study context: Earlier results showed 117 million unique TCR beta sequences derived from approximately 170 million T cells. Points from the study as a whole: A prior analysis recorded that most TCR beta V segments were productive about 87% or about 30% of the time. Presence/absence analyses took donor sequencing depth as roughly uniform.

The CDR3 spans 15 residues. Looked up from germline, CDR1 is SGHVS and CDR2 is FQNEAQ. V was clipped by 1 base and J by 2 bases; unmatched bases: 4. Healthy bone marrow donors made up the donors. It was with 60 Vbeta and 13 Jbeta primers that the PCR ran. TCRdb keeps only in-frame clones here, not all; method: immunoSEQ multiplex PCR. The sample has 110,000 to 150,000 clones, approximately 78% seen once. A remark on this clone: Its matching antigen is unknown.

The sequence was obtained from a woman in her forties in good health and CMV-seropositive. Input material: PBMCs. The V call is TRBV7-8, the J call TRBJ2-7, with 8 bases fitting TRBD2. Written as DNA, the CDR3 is TGTGCCAGCAGCTTAGTACCGGGAGGGACCTACGAGCAGTACTTC. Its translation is CASSLVPGGTYEQYF.